This T cell receptor beta chain is drawn from a study of blood T cell repertoires in COVID-19. On the study more broadly: Acute and convalescent COVID-19 samples came from the United States, Italy and Spain.

Germline V gene data show CDR1 as SGHRS and CDR2 as YFSETQ. V lost 0 bases to trimming and J lost 2 bases; unmatched junction nucleotides: 6. The CDR3 sequence is 16 residues long. Authors' analysis steps: Cell counts per sample came from amplifying reference gene primers. Data came from immunoSEQ multiplex PCR; TCRdb stores just in-frame clones and leaves some out. D and trimming come from the DNA, and the V and J calls and clone size come from that table. The repertoire includes approximately 130,000 clones, 75% to 90% of them detected once, and roughly 18% sits in the top ten. Material for sequencing was peripheral blood. The TCR sequence derives from a woman aged 45-59 years who had recovered from COVID-19. The rearrangement uses TRBV5-1 and TRBJ2-5; 8 bases map to TRBD2. CDR3 sequence reads: CASSLGDTSGQETQYF. The CDR3 coding sequence is TGCGCCAGCAGCTTGGGGGACACTAGCGGTCAAGAGACCCAGTACTTC.